Shown below are 3 T cell receptor beta chains from a single sample sequenced in a study of blood T cell repertoires in COVID-19. Only in-frame clones appear in the TCRdb table, and some are missing; sequencing was by immunoSEQ multiplex PCR. The sample records 150,000 or so clones, under 85% being singletons. Source material: peripheral blood. These receptors were obtained from a man aged 60 to 69 with COVID-19, enrolled during active disease.

This chain joins TRBV7-2 and TRBJ2-5; TRBD2 agrees at 8 bases. V dropped 1 base and J dropped 0; count of bases not matched to a gene: 1. The CDR3 totals 15 residues. Germline V gives CDR1 SGHTA, CDR2 FQGNSA. CDR3 amino acids: CASSLVGLDQETQYF. CDR3 nucleotides: TGTGCCAGCAGCTTAGTGGGACTAGACCAAGAGACCCAGTACTTC.

This chain connects TRBV16 to TRBJ1-5; maybe TRBD1 (5 bases). Germline assignment: CDR1 KGHSY and CDR2 FQNENV. V was clipped by 3 bases and J by 6 bases, with 15 bases between them. The CDR3 consists of 15 residues. The CDR3 sequence: CASSHRQSGGQPQHF. The CDR3 DNA is TGTGCCAGCAGCCACAGACAGTCGGGCGGTCAGCCCCAGCATTTT.

The chain has TRBV5-4 and TRBJ1-1; 10 bases line up with TRBD1. CDR1 is SGHNT and CDR2 is YYREEE in the germline V gene (reference sequence). This CDR3 spans 15 amino acids. V dropped 0 bases and J dropped 10; count of bases not matched to a gene: 9. The chain's CDR3 is CASSLEGQGPTAAFF. The CDR3 DNA reads as TGTGCCAGCAGCTTGGAGGGACAGGGGCCCACAGCAGCTTTCTTT.